The rows below give T cell receptor beta chains drawn from one sample of a study of technical replicates of blood from a handful of donors. Profiled with immunoSEQ multiplex PCR; TCRdb holds only in-frame clones, not every one. The repertoire holds 75,000 to 95,000 clones, with approximately 90% as singletons. Sequences were obtained from T cells isolated from PBMCs. These receptors were obtained from a human donor in good health. The CDR3 runs from the conserved cysteine through the conserved F or W. D genes are given only for firm matches. Size values are once, few and many counts, or a class for expanded clones, and some rows have none.

CAWSKDRGGEKLFF	TGTGCCTGGTCCAAGGACAGGGGAGGTGAAAAACTGTTTTTT	TRBV30	TRBD1	NA	TRBJ1-4
CSVPNPPGNTEAFF	TGCAGCGTTCCGAACCCCCCGGGGAACACTGAAGCTTTCTTT	TRBV29-1	NA	NA	TRBJ1-1
CASSIRGLARRTEAFF	TGTGCCAGTAGTATAAGAGGGTTGGCCCGAAGGACTGAAGCTTTCTTT	TRBV19	NA	NA	TRBJ1-1
CASSLGLASQETQYF	TGTGCCAGCAGCTTGGGACTAGCGTCTCAAGAGACCCAGTACTTC	TRBV7-9	TRBD2	NA	TRBJ2-5
CASCPTFYNEQFF	TGTGCCAGCTGCCCGACTTTTTACAATGAGCAGTTCTTC	TRBV27	NA	NA	TRBJ2-1
CASSSLRGWNTEAFF	TGTGCCAGCAGCTCCCTTAGGGGCTGGAACACTGAAGCTTTCTTT	TRBV11-2	NA	NA	TRBJ1-1
CASSQAIRRSGNGYTF	TGCGCCAGCAGCCAAGCGATTAGGCGTTCCGGGAATGGCTACACCTTC	TRBV4-1	NA	NA	TRBJ1-2
CAWSEKGLASDEQFF	TGTGCCTGGAGTGAAAAAGGACTAGCTTCCGATGAGCAGTTCTTC	TRBV30	TRBD2	few	TRBJ2-1
CASSLSQAGVETQYF	TGCGCCAGCAGCTTGTCACAAGCGGGAGTCGAGACCCAGTACTTC	TRBV5-1	TRBD2	once	TRBJ2-5
CSARQEDEQYF	TGCAGTGCTAGACAGGAGGACGAGCAGTACTTC	TRBV20-1	NA	NA	TRBJ2-7
CASSVGTIRGTQYF	TGTGCCAGCAGCGTGGGGACTATTAGGGGGACGCAGTATTTT	TRBV9	NA	NA	TRBJ2-3
CSARGRTTNTEAFF	TGCAGCGCTCGAGGACGGACAACGAACACTGAAGCTTTCTTT	TRBV29-1	NA	NA	TRBJ1-1
CASSPQSGGEPQHF	TGTGCCAGCAGCCCACAATCCGGGGGAGAGCCCCAGCATTTT	TRBV7-9	NA	NA	TRBJ1-5
CASSRMDLSHEQFF	TGTGCCAGCAGCCGGATGGACTTGTCCCATGAGCAGTTCTTC	TRBV5-4	NA	NA	TRBJ2-1
CASSLDVWANSQETQYF	TGTGCCAGCAGCTTAGATGTCTGGGCAAATTCCCAAGAGACCCAGTACTTC	TRBV11-2	NA	NA	TRBJ2-5
CASSLFRSANTEAFF	TGTGCCAGCAGCTTGTTCAGGTCAGCGAACACTGAAGCTTTCTTT	TRBV5-4	NA	NA	TRBJ1-1
CASSSPPEGQYF	TGTGCCAGCAGTTCCCCGCCTGAGGGGCAGTACTTC	TRBV28	NA	NA	TRBJ2-7
CASSQLQETQYF	TGTGCCAGCTCACAATTACAAGAGACCCAGTACTTC	TRBV18	NA	NA	TRBJ2-5
CASSILLATFMNEQFF	TGTGCCAGTAGTATTTTACTAGCAACTTTCATGAATGAGCAGTTCTTC	TRBV19	NA	NA	TRBJ2-1
CASSFTGERNQPQHF	TGTGCCAGCAGTTTTACAGGGGAAAGAAATCAGCCCCAGCATTTT	TRBV28	TRBD1	NA	TRBJ1-5
CSPSMATNIQYF	TGCAGCCCAAGTATGGCCACAAACATTCAGTACTTC	TRBV29-1	NA	once	TRBJ2-4
CASSLALGPNTEAFF	TGTGCCAGCAGCTTAGCATTGGGCCCGAACACTGAAGCTTTCTTT	TRBV7-9	NA	NA	TRBJ1-1
CASSEFRTGSGANVLTF	TGTGCCAGCAGTGAATTCCGGACAGGTTCCGGGGCCAACGTCCTGACTTTC	TRBV25-1	TRBD1	NA	TRBJ2-6
CASRERTGNTEAFF	TGTGCCAGCAGAGAAAGGACAGGGAACACTGAAGCTTTCTTT	TRBV2	TRBD1	NA	TRBJ1-1
CASSARYSPVGSYEQYF	TGTGCCAGCAGCGCCCGATACAGCCCCGTGGGTTCCTACGAGCAGTACTTC	TRBV27	NA	NA	TRBJ2-7
CASSKGQSITTNEKLFF	TGCGCCAGCAGCAAGGGACAGTCGATTACAACTAATGAAAAACTGTTTTTT	TRBV4-1	TRBD1	NA	TRBJ1-4
CASSLVIGNPETQYF	TGTGCCAGCAGCTTAGTAATCGGGAATCCAGAGACCCAGTACTTC	TRBV7-8	NA	NA	TRBJ2-5
CASSLSGGDEQYF	TGTGCCAGCAGCCTAAGCGGGGGGGACGAGCAGTACTTC	TRBV9	TRBD2	NA	TRBJ2-7
CASSFTPLPSTGEQFF	TGTGCCAGCAGCTTCACCCCCCTCCCCAGCACAGGTGAGCAGTTCTTC	TRBV7-9	NA	NA	TRBJ2-1
CASSYLAGRGSAQETQYF	TGCGCCAGCAGCTATTTAGCAGGGAGGGGGTCGGCCCAAGAGACCCAGTACTTC	TRBV4-1	NA	NA	TRBJ2-5
CAGDRRPEAFF	TGTGCCGGGGACAGGCGGCCCGAAGCTTTCTTT	TRBV30	TRBD1	NA	TRBJ1-1
CASSQWLILAGSTDTQYF	TGTGCCAGCAGCCAATGGTTAATACTAGCGGGCAGCACAGATACGCAGTATTTT	TRBV4-2	TRBD2	NA	TRBJ2-3
CAISTSGSYEQYF	TGTGCCATCAGTACTAGCGGATCCTACGAGCAGTACTTC	TRBV10-3	TRBD2	NA	TRBJ2-7
CAWSLSYNQPQHF	TGTGCCTGGAGTCTTAGTTACAATCAGCCCCAGCATTTT	TRBV30	NA	NA	TRBJ1-5
CASRETGTNQPQHF	TGTGCCAGCAGAGAAACAGGTACCAATCAGCCCCAGCATTTT	TRBV2	NA	NA	TRBJ1-5